The rows below give T cell receptor beta chains drawn from one sample of a study of blood T cell repertoires in COVID-19. The method was immunoSEQ multiplex PCR; TCRdb's version includes in-frame clones alone and lacks a portion of them. The table has roughly 77,000 clones, about 80% seen once. Sequencing used peripheral blood. The receptors shown here come from a woman aged 65 to 85 with acute or convalescent COVID-19. Both conserved end residues are part of each CDR3. Each record gives: J gene, D gene, clone size, CDR3 length, V gene, CDR3 DNA, CDR3 protein. The D gene is left open where the match is weak. Clone size is shown for a subset of rows, as once, few, many or a class of expanded clone.

TRBJ1-2,.,.,13,TRBV12-3/TRBV12-4,TGTGCCAGCAGTTTGTCACATAACTATGGCTACACCTTC,CASSLSHNYGYTF
TRBJ2-3,.,.,15,TRBV7-2,TGTGCCAGCAGCGCCCAAACAGGGTTCACAGATACGCAGTATTTT,CASSAQTGFTDTQYF
TRBJ2-1,.,.,15,TRBV6-2/TRBV6-3,TGTGCCAGCAGTACTCTCGGGAGCTCCTACAATGAGCAGTTCTTC,CASSTLGSSYNEQFF
TRBJ1-6,.,.,15,TRBV15,TGTGCCACCAGCCGCCGTGATGGCAGGGATTCACCCCTCCACTTT,CATSRRDGRDSPLHF
TRBJ2-7,TRBD2,few,15,TRBV9,TGTGCCAGCAGCGTAGAAGGGACTAGCAACCACGAGCAGTACTTC,CASSVEGTSNHEQYF
TRBJ2-7,TRBD1,once,17,TRBV7-6,TGTGCCAGCAGCTTAGAATACGGGGCGGGACAGGGCAACGAGCAGTACTTC,CASSLEYGAGQGNEQYF
TRBJ1-1,TRBD1,.,14,TRBV5-6,TGTGCCAGCAGCCGGGGACAGTGGTTAACTGAAGCTTTCTTT,CASSRGQWLTEAFF
TRBJ2-7,TRBD1,once,14,TRBV7-6,TGTGCCAGCAGCTTCCGGGACAGCTCCTACGAGCAGTACTTC,CASSFRDSSYEQYF
TRBJ2-7,.,.,13,TRBV2,TGTGCCAGCAGCCCAGGGGAATCCTACGAGCAGTACTTC,CASSPGESYEQYF
TRBJ2-1,TRBD1,.,14,TRBV9,TGTGCCAGCAGCGGGGGACAGATCTACAATGAGCAGTTCTTC,CASSGGQIYNEQFF
TRBJ1-6,.,.,13,TRBV6-1,TGTGCCAGCAGTGAAGTAAATAATTCACCCCTCCACTTT,CASSEVNNSPLHF
TRBJ2-3,TRBD1,.,16,TRBV6-5,TGTGCCAGCAGTTACAGGGGGCGCGAGGGCACAGATACGCAGTATTTT,CASSYRGREGTDTQYF
TRBJ2-7,TRBD1,.,14,TRBV2,TGTGCCAGTAAAAAAGGGACAGGAGTTTCCGAGCAGTACTTC,CASKKGTGVSEQYF
TRBJ1-1,.,.,13,TRBV4-2,TGTGCCAGCAGCCAAGATCTGTACACTGAAGCTTTCTTT,CASSQDLYTEAFF
TRBJ2-7,.,once,16,TRBV4-2,TGTGCCAGCAGCCAAGAAATAGGCCCAGGGGCCTACGAGCAGTACTTC,CASSQEIGPGAYEQYF
TRBJ1-2,TRBD1,.,17,TRBV6-6,TGTGCCAGCAGTCGAGGCGTGGGAACAGGGGCCCGCTATGGCTACACCTTC,CASSRGVGTGARYGYTF
TRBJ2-5,TRBD1,.,14,TRBV5-8,TGTGCCAGCAGTCGTGGACAGGGCGGGGAGACCCAGTACTTC,CASSRGQGGETQYF
TRBJ2-3,TRBD2,.,16,TRBV4-1,TGCGCCAGCAGCCCCGGGACTAGCGGGGGTACAGATACGCAGTATTTT,CASSPGTSGGTDTQYF
TRBJ1-6,.,.,22,TRBV27,TGTGCCAGCAGTTTAACAGGGCCCTCCGCCGGCCAGATAAGCTCCTATAATTCACCCCTCCACTTT,CASSLTGPSAGQISSYNSPLHF
TRBJ1-5,.,.,16,TRBV23-1,TGCGCCAGCAGATCCCTGTGGGCAGGGGGCAATCAGCCCCAGCATTTT,CASRSLWAGGNQPQHF
TRBJ2-7,.,.,13,TRBV24-1,TGTGCCACCAGTGAGGCAGGATCCTACGAGCAGTACTTC,CATSEAGSYEQYF
TRBJ1-6,TRBD1,.,17,TRBV19,TGTGCCAGTAGTATTCGCTTGGGGGACAGGAGAGGGTCACCCCTCCACTTT,CASSIRLGDRRGSPLHF
TRBJ1-1,.,.,14,TRBV5-1,TGCGCCAGCAGCATCCGAGCGGCGAACACTGAAGCTTTCTTT,CASSIRAANTEAFF
TRBJ2-7,.,.,15,TRBV25-1,TGTGCCAGCAGTGACATGGTAAAGGGGTGGGACGAGCAGTACTTC,CASSDMVKGWDEQYF
TRBJ2-5,.,.,13,TRBV6-5,TGTGCCAGCAGTCTCTCACTCCCGGAGACCCAGTACTTC,CASSLSLPETQYF
TRBJ2-5,TRBD1,.,14,TRBV18,TGTGCCAGCTCACCAAAGACAGGGGTGGAGACCCAGTACTTC,CASSPKTGVETQYF
TRBJ2-7,TRBD2,.,16,TRBV2,TGTGCCAGCAGTTCCCAGGGACTAGCGGGGACTGACGAGCAGTACTTC,CASSSQGLAGTDEQYF
TRBJ2-1,TRBD2,.,18,TRBV6-6,TGTGCCAGCAGTCCGGGACTAGCGGGGGGCAACTCCTACAATGAGCAGTTCTTC,CASSPGLAGGNSYNEQFF
TRBJ2-7,.,.,12,TRBV2,TGTGCCAGCAGTAAGAGGGTCTACGAGCAGTACTTC,CASSKRVYEQYF
TRBJ1-1,.,.,11,TRBV29-1,TGCAGCGTTGATGCGGGCACTGAAGCTTTCTTT,CSVDAGTEAFF
TRBJ2-5,.,.,11,TRBV20-1,TGCAGTGGGATCAGGGGTTACACCCAGTACTTC,CSGIRGYTQYF
TRBJ2-7,TRBD2,.,15,TRBV7-9,TGTGCCAGCAGCTTCGGACTAGCGGGGGGGCGCGAGCAGTACTTC,CASSFGLAGGREQYF
TRBJ1-2,.,.,13,TRBV4-1,TGCGCCAGCAGCCAAGGGCCTCTCTATGGCTACACCTTC,CASSQGPLYGYTF
TRBJ2-2,.,.,16,TRBV4-2,TGTGCCAGCAGCCAAGATTTGGGGGGGCTCGCCGGGGAGCTGTTTTTT,CASSQDLGGLAGELFF
TRBJ1-3,TRBD1,.,16,TRBV3-1/TRBV3-2,TGTGCCAGCAGCCTTGCCGGGACAGGAGCTGGAAACACCATATATTTT,CASSLAGTGAGNTIYF
TRBJ2-3,TRBD2,.,17,TRBV3-1/TRBV3-2,TGTGCCAGCAGCCTCAGGCGCGGGGGTCCTAGCACAGATACGCAGTATTTT,CASSLRRGGPSTDTQYF
TRBJ2-1,TRBD2,.,16,TRBV6-6,TGTGCCAGCAGTCCGACCCTAGCGGGCATTTACAATGAGCAGTTCTTC,CASSPTLAGIYNEQFF
TRBJ2-7,TRBD1,.,14,TRBV4-1,TGCGCCAGCAGCCAACTGGACAGGGGCTTCGAGCAGTACTTC,CASSQLDRGFEQYF
TRBJ1-1,.,.,13,TRBV6-5,TGTGCCAGCAGCTCGGCCCAGCGGGGTCCAGCTTTCTTT,CASSSAQRGPAFF
TRBJ1-6,.,.,15,TRBV6-5,TGTGCCAGCAGTTACTGGACAGACGAAATTTCACCCCTCCACTTT,CASSYWTDEISPLHF
TRBJ1-2,.,.,15,TRBV11-2,TGTGCCAGCAGCCAAGCTCCGGACAGCCTCTATGGCTACACCTTC,CASSQAPDSLYGYTF
TRBJ1-5,TRBD1,.,14,TRBV10-2,TGCGCCAGCAGTCGGGACAGCCGAAATCAGCCCCAGCATTTT,CASSRDSRNQPQHF
TRBJ1-2,.,few,15,TRBV7-9,TGTGCCAGCAGCTTTACGGGATTAACTAACTATGGCTACACCTTC,CASSFTGLTNYGYTF
TRBJ1-3,TRBD1,once,17,TRBV7-3,TGTGCCAGCAGCCCATGGACAGGGGCCTTATCTGGAAACACCATATATTTT,CASSPWTGALSGNTIYF
TRBJ2-7,TRBD1,.,15,TRBV24-1,TGTGCCACCAGTGATTTGGGGACAGGGCGGGAGGAGCAGTACTTC,CATSDLGTGREEQYF